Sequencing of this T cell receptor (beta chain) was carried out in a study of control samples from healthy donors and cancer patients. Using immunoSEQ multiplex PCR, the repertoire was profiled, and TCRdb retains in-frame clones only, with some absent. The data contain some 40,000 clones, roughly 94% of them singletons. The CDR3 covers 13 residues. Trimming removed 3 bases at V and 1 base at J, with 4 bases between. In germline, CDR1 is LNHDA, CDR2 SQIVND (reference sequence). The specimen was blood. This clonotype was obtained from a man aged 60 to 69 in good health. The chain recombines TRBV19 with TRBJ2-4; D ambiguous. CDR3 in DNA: TGTGCCAGTAGTATCGGGGCCAAAAACATTCAGTACTTC. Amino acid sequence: CASSIGAKNIQYF.